This T cell receptor beta chain was retrieved from a study of blood T cell repertoires in COVID-19. J gave up 0 bases and V 10 bases, and 4 bases lay outside the gene matches. CDR3 length: 13 amino acids. Germline CDR1 and CDR2: ENHRY and SYGVKD. The data were produced by immunoSEQ multiplex PCR, yet TCRdb's version contains in-frame clones alone and is incomplete. Among around 130,000 clones, about 83% were seen once, and the ten largest hold less than 9%. The TCR sequence derives from a man aged 25-45 years with COVID-19, enrolled during active disease. This sequence joins TRBV10-3 and TRBJ2-7; TRBD1 matches 9 bases. Material: peripheral blood. The DNA of the CDR3 is TGTGCCACGGTGGGACAGGGCTCCTACGAGCAGTACTTC. It specifies CATVGQGSYEQYF.